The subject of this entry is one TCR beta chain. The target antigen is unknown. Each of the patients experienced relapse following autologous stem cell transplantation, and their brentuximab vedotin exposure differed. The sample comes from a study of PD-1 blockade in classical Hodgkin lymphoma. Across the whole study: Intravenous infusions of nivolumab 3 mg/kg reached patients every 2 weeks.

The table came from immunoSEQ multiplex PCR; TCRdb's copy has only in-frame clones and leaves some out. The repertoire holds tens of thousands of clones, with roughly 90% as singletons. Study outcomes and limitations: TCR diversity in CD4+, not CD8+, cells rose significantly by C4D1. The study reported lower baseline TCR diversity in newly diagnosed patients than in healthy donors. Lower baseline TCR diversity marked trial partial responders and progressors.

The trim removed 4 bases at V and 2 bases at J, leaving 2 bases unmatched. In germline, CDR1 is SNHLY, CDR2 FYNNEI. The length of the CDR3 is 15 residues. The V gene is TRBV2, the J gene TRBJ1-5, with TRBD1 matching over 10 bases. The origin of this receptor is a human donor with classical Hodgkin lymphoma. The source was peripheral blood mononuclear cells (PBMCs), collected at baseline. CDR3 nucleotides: TGTGCCAGCAGTGGCGGGACAGGGGGCAATCAGCCCCAGCATTTT. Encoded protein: CASSGGTGGNQPQHF.